This T cell receptor (beta chain) was observed in a study of Graves' ophthalmopathy and Graves' hyperthyroidism. The CDR3 spans 12 residues. The V and J ends lost 3 bases and 7 bases respectively, with 10 bases between them. In germline, CDR1 is DFQATT, CDR2 SNEGSKA (reference sequence). Scientists amplified the TCR beta CDR3 regions from RNA transcripts. Following a first-round RT-PCR that used HTBI primers, a second-round multiplex PCR was carried out. Each CDR3 protein gets one entry after TCRdb re-called the multiplex PCR reads with MiXCR. The table includes 600,000 to 650,000 distinct CDR3 sequences, 22% detected once.

The V and J genes are TRBV20-1 and TRBJ1-5; D ambiguous. This TCR was recovered from a woman aged 18-30 years with stable Graves' hyperthyroidism. Some clones in this sample may be carry-over from other donors' samples. Sequenced: peripheral blood. DNA for the CDR3: TGCAGTGCTAGTCCTCCGTCACAGCCCCAGCATTTT. Amino acid sequence: CSASPPSQPQHF.